This passage covers 3 T cell receptor beta chains from one sample sequenced in a study of T cell changes during pregnancy in multiple sclerosis. Clones were read by immunoSEQ multiplex PCR, and TCRdb kept only the in-frame ones, dropping some. There are roughly 100,000 clones in the sample; approximately 92% occur only once, and 2.5% to 3.5% lies in the top ten. This specimen was peripheral blood, taken in the second trimester of pregnancy. These receptor sequences come from a female donor with multiple sclerosis, enrolled in a pregnancy study.

The chain carries TRBV6-1 and TRBJ2-7; D is unresolved. Trimming shortened V by 6 bases and J by 6 bases, and 9 bases separated the two germline ends. This CDR3 region has 11 residues. Per the germline V gene, CDR1 is MNHNS and CDR2 is SASEGT. The CDR3 sequence is CASSEVGEQYF. CDR3 sequence (DNA): TGTGCCAGCAGCGAGGTAGGCGAGCAGTACTTC.

CDR3 nucleotides: TGTGCCAGCAGCGTAGAAGCGGGATGGGCCTACGAGCAGTACTTC. It specifies CASSVEAGWAYEQYF. The chain recombines TRBV9 with TRBJ2-7; 7 positions match TRBD2. Germline loops: CDR1 SGDLS, CDR2 YYNGEE. This CDR3 comprises 15 residues. V was pared by 0 bases and J by 2 bases, with 5 bases of the junction left unmatched. Supplemented by reference TRBV9 and TRBJ2-7, the full variable domain reads DSGVTQTPKHLITATGQRVTLRCSPRSGDLSVYWYQQSLDQGLQFLIQYYNGEERAKGNILERFSAQQFPDLHSELNLSSLELGDSALYFCASSVEAGWAYEQYFGPGTRLTVT.

This clone was seen a few times. The chain is built from TRBV5-8 and TRBJ1-2, with D possibly matching TRBD1 (6 bases). The CDR3 extends over 14 amino acids. Trimming pared 1 base from V and 2 bases from J, leaving 9 bases between. Germline loops: CDR1 SGHTS, CDR2 YDEGEE. CDR3 region: CASSLRTGNYGYTF. As DNA, the CDR3 is TGTGCCAGCAGCTTGCGAACAGGGAACTATGGCTACACCTTC.